This T cell receptor (beta chain) appears in the sequencing data of a study of blood T cell repertoires in COVID-19 (TCRdb year 2020). Turning to the overall study: The collaborator samples originated in the United States, Italy and Spain and spanned the acute and convalescent phases of COVID-19. The dataset comprised deeply sampled blood TCRbeta repertoires from subjects exposed to, actively infected with, or recovered from COVID-19. Samples came from the ongoing ImmuneRACE study (first 160 participants) plus 1,254 subjects from 6 global collaborators. The repertoires were released in a freely available public database meant as a resource for research on the immune response to SARS-CoV-2. The material from the prospective study consisted of cDNA or gDNA derived from T cells, B-cell-depleted T cells, or PBMCs. HLA class I and class II types, where available, came from metadata supplied by the sample provider rather than from assay-based typing. Sample metadata almost always included a de-identified subject ID, COVID-19 status, age in years and sex. Results the study describes overall, beyond this receptor: Clinical and demographic metadata were provided uncurated, with the amount varying by source and participant.

Via the germline V gene, CDR1 is ENHRY and CDR2 SYGVKD. From cysteine to phenylalanine, the CDR3 is 14 amino acids long. The kept DNA is CDR3 alone, 42 bases in frame from the first base. The V end gives up 5 bases and the J end 4 bases, leaving 5 bases in the junction not matched to a gene. Remarks on this clone: Its cognate antigen has yet to be identified. No base qualities exist here, and no much larger clone lies one base off it.

Collaborating institutions collected whole blood in K2EDTA tubes following their own protocols. For TCRbeta analysis, collaborators shipped samples as frozen whole blood, isolated PBMCs, or DNA extracted from either of those sample types. The immunoSEQ Assay, a bias-controlled multiplex PCR, was used to amplify TCRbeta CDR3 regions from genomic DNA. The authors' analysis ran thus. Within the assay, amplification of reference gene primers was used to estimate how many nucleated cells each sample contained. To quantify the absolute abundance of each unique TCRbeta CDR3 rearrangement, sequence reads were collapsed and filtered. For each sample, productive Simpson clonality was calculated as the square root of Simpson's diversity index across productive rearrangements. The table comes from immuneACCESS by way of TCRdb, which keeps in-frame sequences with V and J called. Part of the clones is missing from these tables; in studies checked, under half for an unresolved V gene and the rest for unknown reasons. For V, J and clone size, that table is used; D and trimming come from the DNA. The sample table records 50,000 to 65,000 clones; 75% to 85% of these occur just once. Around 5.3% of the sample goes to the ten largest clones.

The receptor's source is a woman aged 55 to 70 with acute or convalescent COVID-19. The sequenced sample consisted of peripheral blood. The rearrangement combines TRBV10-3 with TRBJ1-3, with 7 bases in between that match TRBD1. Here is the DNA: TGTGCCATCAGTCGGGGACAGTCGGGAAACACCATATATTTT. Protein translation: CAISRGQSGNTIYF.